Sequencing of this TCR beta chain was carried out in a study of OX40 agonist ivuxolimab in advanced cancers. Looking at the study overall: Dose-escalation cases comprised hepatocellular carcinoma, melanoma, renal cell or head and neck cancer. Whole-study findings and limits: The 0.1-3.0 mg/kg partial responders had among the lowest clonal expansion. Circulating CD4+ and CD8+ T cells showed clonal expansion by week 6 at 0.1 to 3.0 mg/kg. Low normalized T-cell clonal expansion also characterized some of the nonresponders.

The length of the CDR3 is 12 residues. Germline V gene sequence: CDR1 SGHAT, CDR2 FQNNGV. V was trimmed by 5 bases and J by 3 bases, leaving 5 bases between them. With respect to this clone: Antigen: not known.

Here immunoSEQ multiplex PCR was the method, and the copy in TCRdb shows in-frame clones only, minus some. The sample records 15,000 to 20,000 clones, more than 80% being singletons. This receptor was obtained from an adult with an advanced solid tumor such as melanoma, head and neck, liver or kidney cancer. This specimen consisted of CD4+ or CD8+ T cells sorted from blood, obtained in a trial of the OX40 agonist ivuxolimab. This sequence joins TRBV11-2 and TRBJ2-1, with D unclear. CDR3 in DNA: TGTGCCAGCAGCCTGAACTACAATGAGCAGTTCTTC. Translating gives CASSLNYNEQFF.